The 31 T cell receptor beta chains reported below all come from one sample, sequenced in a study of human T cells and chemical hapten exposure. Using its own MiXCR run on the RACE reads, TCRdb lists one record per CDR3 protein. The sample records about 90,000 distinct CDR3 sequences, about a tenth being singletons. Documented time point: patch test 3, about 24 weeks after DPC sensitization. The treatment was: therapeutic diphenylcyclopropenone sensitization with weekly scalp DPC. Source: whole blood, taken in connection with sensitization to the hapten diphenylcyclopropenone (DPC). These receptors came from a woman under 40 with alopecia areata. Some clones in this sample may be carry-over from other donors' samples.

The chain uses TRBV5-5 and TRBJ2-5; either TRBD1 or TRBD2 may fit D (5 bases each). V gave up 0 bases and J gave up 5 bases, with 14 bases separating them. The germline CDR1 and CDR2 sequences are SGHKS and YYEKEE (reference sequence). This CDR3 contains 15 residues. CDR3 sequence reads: CASSLDGAQGETQYF. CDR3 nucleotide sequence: TGTGCCAGCAGCTTGGACGGGGCCCAAGGGGAGACCCAGTACTTC. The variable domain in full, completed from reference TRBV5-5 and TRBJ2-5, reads DAGVTQSPTHLIKTRGQQVTLRCSPISGHKSVSWYQQVLGQGPQFIFQYYEKEERGRGNFPDRFSARQFPNYSSELNVNALLLGDSALYLCASSLDGAQGETQYFGPGTRLLVL.

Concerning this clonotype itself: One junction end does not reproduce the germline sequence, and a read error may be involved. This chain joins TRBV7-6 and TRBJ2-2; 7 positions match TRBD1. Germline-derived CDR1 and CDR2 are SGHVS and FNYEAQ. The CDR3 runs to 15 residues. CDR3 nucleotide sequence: TGTGCCAGCAGCTTAGGTCGAGGGGGCACCGTGGAGCTGTTTTTT. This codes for CASSLGRGGTVELFF.

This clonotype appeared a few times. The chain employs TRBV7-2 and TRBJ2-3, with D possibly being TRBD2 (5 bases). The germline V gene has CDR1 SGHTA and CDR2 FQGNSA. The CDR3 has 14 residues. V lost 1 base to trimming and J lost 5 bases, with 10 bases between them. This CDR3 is CASSLGPGLDTQYF. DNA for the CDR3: TGTGCCAGCAGCTTAGGTCCTGGACTAGATACGCAGTATTTT.

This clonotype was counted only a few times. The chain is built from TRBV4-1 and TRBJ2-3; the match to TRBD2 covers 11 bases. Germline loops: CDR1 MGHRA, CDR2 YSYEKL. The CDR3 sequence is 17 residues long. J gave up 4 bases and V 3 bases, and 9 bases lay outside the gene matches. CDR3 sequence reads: CASSQRALAGGPDTQYF. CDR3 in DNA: TGCGCCAGCAGCCAGAGGGCGCTAGCGGGGGGTCCAGATACGCAGTATTTT.

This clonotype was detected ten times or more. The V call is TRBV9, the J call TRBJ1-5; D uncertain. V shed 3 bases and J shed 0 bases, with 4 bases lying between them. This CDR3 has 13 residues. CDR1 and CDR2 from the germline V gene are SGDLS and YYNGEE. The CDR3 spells CASSANSNQPQHF. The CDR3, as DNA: TGTGCCAGCAGCGCGAATAGCAATCAGCCCCAGCATTTT.

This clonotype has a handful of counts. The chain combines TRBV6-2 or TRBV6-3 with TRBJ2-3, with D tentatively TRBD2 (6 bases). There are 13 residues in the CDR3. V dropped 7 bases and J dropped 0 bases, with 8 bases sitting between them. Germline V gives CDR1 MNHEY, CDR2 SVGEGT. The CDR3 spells CASTGTSTDTQYF. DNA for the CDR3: TGTGCCAGCACCGGGACTAGCACAGATACGCAGTATTTT.

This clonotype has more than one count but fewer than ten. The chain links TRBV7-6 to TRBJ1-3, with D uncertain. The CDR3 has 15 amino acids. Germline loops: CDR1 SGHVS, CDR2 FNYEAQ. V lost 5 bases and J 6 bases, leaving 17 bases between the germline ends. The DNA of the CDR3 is TGTGCCAGCAGCCTCGAGCCTCTTGGGATAAACACCATATATTTT. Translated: CASSLEPLGINTIYF.

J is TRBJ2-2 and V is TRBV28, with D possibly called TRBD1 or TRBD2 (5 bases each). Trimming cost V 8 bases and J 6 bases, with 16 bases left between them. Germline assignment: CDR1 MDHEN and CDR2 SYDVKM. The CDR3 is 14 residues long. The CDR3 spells CASGGEDFAGELFF. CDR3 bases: TGTGCCAGCGGGGGTGAGGATTTCGCCGGGGAGCTGTTTTTT.

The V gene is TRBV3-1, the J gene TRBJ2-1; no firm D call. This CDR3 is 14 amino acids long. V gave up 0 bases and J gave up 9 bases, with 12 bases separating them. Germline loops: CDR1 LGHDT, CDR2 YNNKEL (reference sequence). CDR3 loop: CASSQDWAAREQFF. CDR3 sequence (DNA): TGTGCCAGCAGCCAAGATTGGGCGGCGCGTGAGCAGTTCTTC.

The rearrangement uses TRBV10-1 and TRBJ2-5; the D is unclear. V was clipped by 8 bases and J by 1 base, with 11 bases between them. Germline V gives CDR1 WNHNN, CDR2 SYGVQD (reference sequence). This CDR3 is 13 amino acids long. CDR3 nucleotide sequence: TGCGCCAGCTCCCGGCAGACCCAAGAGACCCAGTACTTC. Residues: CASSRQTQETQYF.

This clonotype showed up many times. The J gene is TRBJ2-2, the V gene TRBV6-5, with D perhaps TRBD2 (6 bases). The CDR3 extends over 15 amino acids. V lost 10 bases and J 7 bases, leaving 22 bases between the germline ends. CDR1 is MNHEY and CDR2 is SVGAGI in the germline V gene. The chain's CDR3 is CAIGAGASRGGELFF. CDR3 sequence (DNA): TGTGCCATAGGAGCGGGCGCTAGCCGGGGCGGGGAGCTGTTTTTT.

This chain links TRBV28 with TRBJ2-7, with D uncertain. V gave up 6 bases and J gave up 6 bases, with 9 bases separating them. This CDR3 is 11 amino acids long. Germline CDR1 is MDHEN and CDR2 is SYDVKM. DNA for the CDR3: TGTGCCAGCAGCCTCTCTCGCGAGCAGTACTTC. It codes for CASSLSREQYF. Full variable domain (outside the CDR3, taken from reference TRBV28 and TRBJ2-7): DVKVTQSSRYLVKRTGEKVFLECVQDMDHENMFWYRQDPGLGLRLIYFSYDVKMKEKGDIPEGYSVSREKKERFSLILESASTNQTSMYLCASSLSREQYFGPGTRLTVT.

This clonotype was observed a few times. This CDR3 reads CASSSVAGGSYEQYV. The CDR3, as DNA: TGTGCCAGCAGTTCCGTGGCCGGAGGGAGCTACGAGCAGTACGTC. The chain uses TRBV6-5 and TRBJ2-7, with a tentative D call TRBD2 (6 bases). This CDR3 has 15 residues. Germline assignment: CDR1 MNHEY and CDR2 SVGAGI. With 4 bases removed from V and 3 bases from J, the gap between germline ends came to 16 bases.

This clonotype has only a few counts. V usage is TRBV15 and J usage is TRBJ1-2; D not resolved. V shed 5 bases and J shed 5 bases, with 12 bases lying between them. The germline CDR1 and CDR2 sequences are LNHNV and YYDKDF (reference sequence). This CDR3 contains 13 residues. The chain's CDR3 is CATSSRSGYGYTF. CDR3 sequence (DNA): TGTGCCACCAGCTCAAGAAGTGGATATGGCTACACCTTC.

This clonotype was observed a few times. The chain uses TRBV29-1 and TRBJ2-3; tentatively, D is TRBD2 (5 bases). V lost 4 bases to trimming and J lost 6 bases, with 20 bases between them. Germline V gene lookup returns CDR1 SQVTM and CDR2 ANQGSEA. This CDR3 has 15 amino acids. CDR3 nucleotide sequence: TGCAGCGTTGGTTCAACGGCGGGCCGGAGCGATACGCAGTATTTT. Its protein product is CSVGSTAGRSDTQYF.

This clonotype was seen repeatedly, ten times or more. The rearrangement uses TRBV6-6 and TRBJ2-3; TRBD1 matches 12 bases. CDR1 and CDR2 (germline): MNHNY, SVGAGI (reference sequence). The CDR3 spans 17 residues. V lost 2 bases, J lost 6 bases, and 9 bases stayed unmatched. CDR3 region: CASSYHPGQGARDTQYF. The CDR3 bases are TGTGCCAGCAGTTACCATCCGGGACAGGGGGCAAGGGATACGCAGTATTTT.

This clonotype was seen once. The CDR3 sequence: CSVTGGYGYTF. DNA for the CDR3: TGCAGCGTGACAGGGGGCTATGGCTACACCTTC. This chain joins TRBV29-1 and TRBJ1-2; 9 positions agree with TRBD1. There are 11 residues in the CDR3. V dropped 6 bases and J dropped 4; count of bases not matched to a gene: 0. The germline V gene encodes CDR1 SQVTM and CDR2 ANQGSEA.

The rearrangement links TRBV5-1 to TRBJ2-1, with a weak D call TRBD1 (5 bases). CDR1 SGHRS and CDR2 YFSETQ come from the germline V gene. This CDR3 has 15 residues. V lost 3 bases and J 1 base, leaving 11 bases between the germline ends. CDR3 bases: TGCGCCAGCAGCTCCGACCCAGGGTCCTACAATGAGCAGTTCTTC. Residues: CASSSDPGSYNEQFF. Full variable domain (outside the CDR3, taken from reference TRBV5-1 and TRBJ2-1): KAGVTQTPRYLIKTRGQQVTLSCSPISGHRSVSWYQQTPGQGLQFLFEYFSETQRNKGNFPGRFSGRQFSNSRSEMNVSTLELGDSALYLCASSSDPGSYNEQFFGPGTRLTVL.

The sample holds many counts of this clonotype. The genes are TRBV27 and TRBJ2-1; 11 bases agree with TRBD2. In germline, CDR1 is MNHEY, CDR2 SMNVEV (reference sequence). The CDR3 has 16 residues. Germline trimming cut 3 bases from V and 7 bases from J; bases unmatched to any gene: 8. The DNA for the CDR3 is TGTGCCAGCAGTTTTTCGGCTAGCGGGAGGTTGAATGAGCAGTTCTTC. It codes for CASSFSASGRLNEQFF.

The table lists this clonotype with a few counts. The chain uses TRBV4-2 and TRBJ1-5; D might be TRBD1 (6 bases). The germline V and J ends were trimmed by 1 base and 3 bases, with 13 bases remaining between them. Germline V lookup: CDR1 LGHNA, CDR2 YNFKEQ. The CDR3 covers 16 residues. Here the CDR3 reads CASSQAGGQNNQPQHF. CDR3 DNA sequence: TGTGCCAGCAGCCAAGCTGGAGGACAGAACAATCAGCCCCAGCATTTT.

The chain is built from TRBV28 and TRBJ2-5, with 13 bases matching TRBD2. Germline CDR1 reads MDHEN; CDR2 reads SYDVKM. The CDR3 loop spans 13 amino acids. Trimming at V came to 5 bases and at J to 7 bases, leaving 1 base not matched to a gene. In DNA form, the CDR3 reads TGTGCCAGCAGTCGGACTAGCGGGGGGACCCAGTACTTC. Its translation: CASSRTSGGTQYF.

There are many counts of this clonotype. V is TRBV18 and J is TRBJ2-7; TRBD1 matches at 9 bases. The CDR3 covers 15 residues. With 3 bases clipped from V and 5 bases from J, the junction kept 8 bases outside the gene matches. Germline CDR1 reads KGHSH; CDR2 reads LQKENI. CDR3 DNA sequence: TGTGCCAGCTCACCCCCGGGACAGGGAGTCCACGAGCAGTACTTC. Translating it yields CASSPPGQGVHEQYF.

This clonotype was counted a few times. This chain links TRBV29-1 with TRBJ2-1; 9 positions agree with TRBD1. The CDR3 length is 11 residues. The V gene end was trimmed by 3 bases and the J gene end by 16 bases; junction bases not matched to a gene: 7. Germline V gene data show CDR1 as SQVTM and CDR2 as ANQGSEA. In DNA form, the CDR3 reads TGCAGCGTTGATACAGGGGGCCCCAAATTCTTC. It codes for CSVDTGGPKFF.

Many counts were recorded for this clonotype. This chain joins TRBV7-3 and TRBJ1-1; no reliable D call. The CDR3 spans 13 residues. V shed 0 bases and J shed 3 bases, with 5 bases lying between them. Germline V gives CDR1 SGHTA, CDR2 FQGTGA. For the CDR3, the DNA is TGTGCCAGCAGCTTAACGGTAGACACTGAAGCTTTCTTT. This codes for CASSLTVDTEAFF.

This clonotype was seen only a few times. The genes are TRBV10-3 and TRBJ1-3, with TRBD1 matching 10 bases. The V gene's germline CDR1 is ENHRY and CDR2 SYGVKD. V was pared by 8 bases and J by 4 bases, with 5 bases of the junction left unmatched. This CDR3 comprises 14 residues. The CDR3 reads CAIDRGQGGNTIYF. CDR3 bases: TGTGCCATCGACAGGGGGCAGGGAGGAAACACCATATATTTT.

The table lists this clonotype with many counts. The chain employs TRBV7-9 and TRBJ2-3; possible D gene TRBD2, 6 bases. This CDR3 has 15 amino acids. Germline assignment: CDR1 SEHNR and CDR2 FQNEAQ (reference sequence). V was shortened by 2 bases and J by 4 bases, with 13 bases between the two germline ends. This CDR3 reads CASSLLGLASDTQYF. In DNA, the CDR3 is TGTGCCAGCAGCTTACTGGGTCTAGCGTCAGATACGCAGTATTTT. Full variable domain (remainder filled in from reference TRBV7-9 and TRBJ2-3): DTGVSQNPRHKITKRGQNVTFRCDPISEHNRLYWYRQTLGQGPEFLTYFQNEAQLEKSRLLSDRFSAERPKGSFSTLEIQRTEQGDSAMYLCASSLLGLASDTQYFGPGTRLTVL.

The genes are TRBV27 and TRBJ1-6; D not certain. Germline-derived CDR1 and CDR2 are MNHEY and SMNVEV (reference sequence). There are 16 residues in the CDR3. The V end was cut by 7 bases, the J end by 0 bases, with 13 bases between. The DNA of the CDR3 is TGTGCCAGCACCCTCCATAGGCTCTCCTATAATTCACCCCTCCACTTT. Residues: CASTLHRLSYNSPLHF.

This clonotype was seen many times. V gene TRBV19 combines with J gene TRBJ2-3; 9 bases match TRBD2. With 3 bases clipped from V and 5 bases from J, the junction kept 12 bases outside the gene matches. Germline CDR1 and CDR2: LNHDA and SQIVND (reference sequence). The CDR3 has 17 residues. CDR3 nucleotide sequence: TGTGCCAGTAGTATCGCAGCTAGCGGGGTACCAAGAGATACGCAGTATTTT. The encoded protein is CASSIAASGVPRDTQYF.

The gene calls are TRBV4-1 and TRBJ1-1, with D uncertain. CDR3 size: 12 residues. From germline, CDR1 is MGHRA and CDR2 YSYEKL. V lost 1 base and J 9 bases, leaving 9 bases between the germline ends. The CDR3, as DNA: TGCGCCAGCAGCCAAGTCATAGGACAAGCTTTCTTT. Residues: CASSQVIGQAFF.

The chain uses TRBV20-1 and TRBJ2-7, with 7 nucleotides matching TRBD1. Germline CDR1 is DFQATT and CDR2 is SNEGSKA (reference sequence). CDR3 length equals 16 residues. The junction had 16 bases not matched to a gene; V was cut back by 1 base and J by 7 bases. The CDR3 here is CSARAFRQGGFREQYF. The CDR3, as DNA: TGCAGTGCTAGAGCCTTTAGACAGGGTGGATTTCGAGAGCAGTACTTC.

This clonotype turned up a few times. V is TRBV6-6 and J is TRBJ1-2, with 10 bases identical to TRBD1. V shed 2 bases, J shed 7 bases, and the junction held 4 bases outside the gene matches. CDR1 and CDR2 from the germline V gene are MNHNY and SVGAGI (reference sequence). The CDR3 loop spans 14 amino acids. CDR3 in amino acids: CASSYPTGGGGYTF. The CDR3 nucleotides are TGTGCCAGCAGTTACCCGACAGGGGGCGGTGGCTACACCTTC.